This T cell receptor (beta chain) was obtained from a study of naive and memory T cell subsets. Ligated cDNA underwent four rounds of PCR with nested alpha and beta constant region primers and SP2. Reverse transcription of blood and skin TCR RNA was primed at alpha and beta constant regions. TCRdb used MiXCR to reprocess the UMI-ligation and nested PCR reads, holding one entry per CDR3 protein. The sample includes some 21,000 distinct CDR3 sequences, about 6% of them seen just once. This clonotype was observed at least ten times. Treatment indicated: skin biopsy from PPD injection site in Mantoux-positive individual. An oligonucleotide containing a UMI was ligated to the 3' end of TCR cDNA. Tuberculin skin test biopsies were taken where PPD was injected in Mantoux-positive people. The length of the CDR3 is 15 residues. V gave up 5 bases and J gave up 4 bases, with 13 bases separating them. CDR1 is KGHDR and CDR2 is SFDVKD in the germline V gene.

The rearrangement joins TRBV24-1 to TRBJ2-2; D may match TRBD1 or TRBD2 (5 bases each). The sample consisted of skin, taken from a tuberculin skin test site. This clonotype was sampled from an adult in good health. DNA of the CDR3: TGTGCCACCAGTGGCATCGGGGACCCCACCGGGGAGCTGTTTTTT. The encoded protein is CATSGIGDPTGELFF.